In its sample, the clone carrying this TCR beta chain was seen a few times. What it binds is not known. The data originate from a study of cytomegalovirus exposure and HLA in healthy donors. General study results and limits: Cytomegalovirus association was assigned to some 160 TCR beta chains. As a later analysis showed, several of the most significant clusters appeared to be linked to common viral pathogens.

CDR3 length: 15 residues. Trimming stripped 0 bases from V and 4 bases from J, with 7 bases between. The germline gives CDR1 MNHEY, CDR2 SMNVEV (reference sequence). 13 Jbeta primers and 60 Vbeta primers were used for the PCR. TCRdb's copy holds only in-frame clones and misses some; the assay was immunoSEQ multiplex PCR. Seen here are over 150,000 clones, 68% observed once, and the top ten hold approximately 1.5%. The sample consisted of PBMCs. This clonotype originated in a middle-aged man in good health and CMV-seronegative. The V call is TRBV27, the J call TRBJ1-6; D is unclear. Here the CDR3 reads CASSLSEGYNSPLHF. The CDR3, as DNA: TGTGCCAGCAGTTTATCGGAGGGATATAATTCACCCCTCCACTTT.